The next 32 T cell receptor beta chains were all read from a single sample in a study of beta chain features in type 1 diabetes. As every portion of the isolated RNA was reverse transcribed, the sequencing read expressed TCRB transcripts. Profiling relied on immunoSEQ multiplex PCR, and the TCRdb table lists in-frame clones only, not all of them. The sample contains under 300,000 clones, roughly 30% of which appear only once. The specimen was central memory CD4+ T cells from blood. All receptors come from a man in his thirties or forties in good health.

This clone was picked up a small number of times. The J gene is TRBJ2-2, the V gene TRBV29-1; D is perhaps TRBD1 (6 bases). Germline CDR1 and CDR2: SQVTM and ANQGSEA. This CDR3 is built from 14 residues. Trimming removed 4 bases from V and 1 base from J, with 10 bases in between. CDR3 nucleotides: TGCAGCGTTGGTAGGGGGAGGAACACCGGGGAGCTGTTTTTT. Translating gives CSVGRGRNTGELFF.

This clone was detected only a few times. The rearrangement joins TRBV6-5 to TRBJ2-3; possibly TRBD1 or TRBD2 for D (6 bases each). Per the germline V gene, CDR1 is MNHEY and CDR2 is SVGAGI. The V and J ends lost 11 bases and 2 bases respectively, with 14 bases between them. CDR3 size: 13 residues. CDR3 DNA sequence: TGTGCCGGCGCGTGGGGGGCCACAGATACGCAGTATTTT. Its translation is CAGAWGATDTQYF.

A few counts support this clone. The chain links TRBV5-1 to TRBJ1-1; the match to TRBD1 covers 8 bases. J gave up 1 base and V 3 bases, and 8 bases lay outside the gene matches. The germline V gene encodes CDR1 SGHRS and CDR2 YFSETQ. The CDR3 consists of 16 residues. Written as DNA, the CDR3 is TGCGCCAGCAGCTCCACCGCCGGGACAGGGAACACTGAAGCTTTCTTT. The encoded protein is CASSSTAGTGNTEAFF.

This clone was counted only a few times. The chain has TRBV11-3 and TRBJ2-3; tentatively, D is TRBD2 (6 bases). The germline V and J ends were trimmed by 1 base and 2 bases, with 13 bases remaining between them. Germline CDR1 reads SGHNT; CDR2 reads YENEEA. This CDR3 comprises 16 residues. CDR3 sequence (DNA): TGTGCCAGCAGCTTAGGTGGTAGCGGTATCACAGATACGCAGTATTTT. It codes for CASSLGGSGITDTQYF.

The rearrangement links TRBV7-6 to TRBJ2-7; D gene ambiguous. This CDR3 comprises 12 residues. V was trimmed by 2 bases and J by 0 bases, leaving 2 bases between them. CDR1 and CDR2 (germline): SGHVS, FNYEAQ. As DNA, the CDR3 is TGTGCCAGCAGCTTATTCTCCTACGAGCAGTACTTC. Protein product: CASSLFSYEQYF.

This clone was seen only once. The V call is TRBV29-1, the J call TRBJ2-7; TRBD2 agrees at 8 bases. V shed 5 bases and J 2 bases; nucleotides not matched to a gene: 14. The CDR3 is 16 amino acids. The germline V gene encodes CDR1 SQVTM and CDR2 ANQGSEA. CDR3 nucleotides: TGCAGCGTTCCCGGTCGGGGGAGCGGGAGCCCCTACGAGCAGTACTTC. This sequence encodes CSVPGRGSGSPYEQYF.

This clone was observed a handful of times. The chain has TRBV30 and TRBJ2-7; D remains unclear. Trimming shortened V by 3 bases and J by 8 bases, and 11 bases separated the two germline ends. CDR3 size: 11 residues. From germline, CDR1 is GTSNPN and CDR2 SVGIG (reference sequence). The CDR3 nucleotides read TGTGCCTGGAGGGACGAGCTGAAGCAGTACTTC. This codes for CAWRDELKQYF.

This CDR3 is CASSPTGVENEKLFF. CDR3 bases: TGTGCCAGCAGTCCCACAGGAGTTGAAAATGAAAAACTGTTTTTT. V gene TRBV2 combines with J gene TRBJ1-4; a weak D match, TRBD1 (5 bases). The ends were cut back, 5 bases at V and 5 bases at J, with 15 bases in the middle. CDR3 size: 15 residues. The germline V gene has CDR1 SNHLY and CDR2 FYNNEI.

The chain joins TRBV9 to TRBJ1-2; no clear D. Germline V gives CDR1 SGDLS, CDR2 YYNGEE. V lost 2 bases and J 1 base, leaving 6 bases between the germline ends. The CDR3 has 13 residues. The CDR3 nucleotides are TGTGCCAGCAGCGTGGATCATAACTATGGCTACACCTTC. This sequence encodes CASSVDHNYGYTF.

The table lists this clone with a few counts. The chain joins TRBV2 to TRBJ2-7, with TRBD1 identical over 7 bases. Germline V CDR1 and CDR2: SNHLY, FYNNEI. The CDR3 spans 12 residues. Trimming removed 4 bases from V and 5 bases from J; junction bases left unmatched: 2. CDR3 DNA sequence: TGTGCCAGCAGTGTGACAGGGCACGAGCAGTACTTC. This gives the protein CASSVTGHEQYF. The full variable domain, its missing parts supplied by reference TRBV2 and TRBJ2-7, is EPEVTQTPSHQVTQMGQEVILRCVPISNHLYFYWYRQILGQKVEFLVSFYNNEISEKSEIFDDQFSVERPDGSNFTLKIRSTKLEDSAMYFCASSVTGHEQYFGPGTRLTVT.

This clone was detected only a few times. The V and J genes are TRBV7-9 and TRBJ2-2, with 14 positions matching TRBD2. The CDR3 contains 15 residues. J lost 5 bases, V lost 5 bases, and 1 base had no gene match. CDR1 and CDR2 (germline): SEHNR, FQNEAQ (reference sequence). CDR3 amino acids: CASSGLAGGTGELFF. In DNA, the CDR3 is TGTGCCAGCAGCGGACTAGCGGGAGGTACCGGGGAGCTGTTTTTT.

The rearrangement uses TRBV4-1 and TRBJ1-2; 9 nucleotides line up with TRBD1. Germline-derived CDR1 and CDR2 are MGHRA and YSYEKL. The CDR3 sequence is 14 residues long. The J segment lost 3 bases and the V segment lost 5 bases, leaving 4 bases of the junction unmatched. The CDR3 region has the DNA TGCGCCAGCAGCTTGGGACAGGGTGACTATGGCTACACCTTC. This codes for CASSLGQGDYGYTF.

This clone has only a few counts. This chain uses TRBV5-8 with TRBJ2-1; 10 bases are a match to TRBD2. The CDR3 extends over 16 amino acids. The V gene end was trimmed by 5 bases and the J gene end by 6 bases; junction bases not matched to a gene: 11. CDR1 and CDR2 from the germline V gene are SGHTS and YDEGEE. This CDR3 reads CASSPWTSGGGNEQFF. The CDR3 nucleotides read TGTGCCAGCAGTCCTTGGACTAGCGGTGGCGGCAATGAGCAGTTCTTC.

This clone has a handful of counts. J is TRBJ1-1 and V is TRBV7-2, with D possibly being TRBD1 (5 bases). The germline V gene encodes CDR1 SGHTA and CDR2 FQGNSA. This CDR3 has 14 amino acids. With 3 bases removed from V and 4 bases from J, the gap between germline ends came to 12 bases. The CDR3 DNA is TGTGCCAGCAGCTTCAAGGGTGGGGGCACTGAAGCTTTCTTT. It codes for CASSFKGGGTEAFF.

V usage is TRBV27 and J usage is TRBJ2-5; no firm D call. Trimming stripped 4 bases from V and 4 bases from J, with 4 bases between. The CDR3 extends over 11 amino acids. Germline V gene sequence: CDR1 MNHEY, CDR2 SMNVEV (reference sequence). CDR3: CASSSGETQYF. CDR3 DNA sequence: TGTGCCAGCAGTTCTGGAGAGACCCAGTACTTC.

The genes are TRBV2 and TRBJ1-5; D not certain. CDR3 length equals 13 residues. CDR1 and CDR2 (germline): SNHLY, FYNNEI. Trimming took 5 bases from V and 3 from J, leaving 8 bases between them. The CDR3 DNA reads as TGTGCCAGCAGTCGACCGGCCAATCAGCCCCAGCATTTT. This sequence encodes CASSRPANQPQHF.

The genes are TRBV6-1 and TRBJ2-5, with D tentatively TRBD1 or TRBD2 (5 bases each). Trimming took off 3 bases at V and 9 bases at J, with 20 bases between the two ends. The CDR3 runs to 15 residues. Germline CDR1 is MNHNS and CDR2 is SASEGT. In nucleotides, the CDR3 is TGTGCCAGCAGTGACGACGGGGCCCCCCGAGGGGCCCAGTACTTC. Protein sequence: CASSDDGAPRGAQYF.

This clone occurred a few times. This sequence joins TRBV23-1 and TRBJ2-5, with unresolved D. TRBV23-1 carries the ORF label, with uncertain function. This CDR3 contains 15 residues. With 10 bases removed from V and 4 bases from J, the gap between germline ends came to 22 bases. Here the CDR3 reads CATLWWPPKGETQYF. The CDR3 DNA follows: TGCGCCACCCTTTGGTGGCCCCCAAAGGGAGAGACCCAGTACTTC.

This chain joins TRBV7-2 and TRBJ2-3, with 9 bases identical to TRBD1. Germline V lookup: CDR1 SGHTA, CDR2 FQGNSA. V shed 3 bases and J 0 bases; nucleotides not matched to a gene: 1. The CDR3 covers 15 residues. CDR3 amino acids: CASSFGTGSTDTQYF. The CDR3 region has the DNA TGTGCCAGCAGCTTTGGGACAGGGAGCACAGATACGCAGTATTTT.

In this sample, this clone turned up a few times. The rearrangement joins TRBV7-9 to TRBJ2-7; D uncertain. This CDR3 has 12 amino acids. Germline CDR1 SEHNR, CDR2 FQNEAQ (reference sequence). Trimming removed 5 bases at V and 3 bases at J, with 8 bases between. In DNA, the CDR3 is TGTGCCAGCAGCCCGAAACACTACGAGCAGTACTTC. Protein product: CASSPKHYEQYF. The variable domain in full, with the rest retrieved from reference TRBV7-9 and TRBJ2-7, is DTGVSQNPRHKITKRGQNVTFRCDPISEHNRLYWYRQTLGQGPEFLTYFQNEAQLEKSRLLSDRFSAERPKGSFSTLEIQRTEQGDSAMYLCASSPKHYEQYFGPGTRLTVT.

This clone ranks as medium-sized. The CDR3 DNA reads as TGTGCCAGCAGCTTAAGCGGGAGAAATGGGGAGCTGTTTTTT. Translated, it gives CASSLSGRNGELFF. The chain has TRBV7-2 and TRBJ2-2; TRBD2 aligns across 8 bases. With V trimmed by 2 bases and J by 8 bases, 4 bases remained unmatched. Germline V gives CDR1 SGHTA, CDR2 FQGNSA. This CDR3 has 14 residues.

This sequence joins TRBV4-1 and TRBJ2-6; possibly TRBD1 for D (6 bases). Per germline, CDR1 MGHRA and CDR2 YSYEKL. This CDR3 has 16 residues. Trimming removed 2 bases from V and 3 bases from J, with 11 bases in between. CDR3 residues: CASSQTGYGGANVLTF. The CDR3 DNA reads TGCGCCAGCAGCCAAACAGGGTATGGTGGGGCCAACGTCCTGACTTTC.

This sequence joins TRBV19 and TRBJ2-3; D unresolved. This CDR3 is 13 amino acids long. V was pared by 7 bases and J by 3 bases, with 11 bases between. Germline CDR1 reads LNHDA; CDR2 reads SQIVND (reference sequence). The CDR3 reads CASNRASTDTQYF. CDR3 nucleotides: TGTGCCAGTAACCGGGCCTCAACAGATACGCAGTATTTT.

CDR3 DNA: TGTGCCAGCGCGGATAGCAATCAGCCCCAGCATTTT. It is translated as CASADSNQPQHF. The genes are TRBV2 and TRBJ1-5; D not certain. V was pared by 8 bases and J by 0 bases, with 5 bases between. In germline, CDR1 is SNHLY, CDR2 FYNNEI. The CDR3 covers 12 residues.

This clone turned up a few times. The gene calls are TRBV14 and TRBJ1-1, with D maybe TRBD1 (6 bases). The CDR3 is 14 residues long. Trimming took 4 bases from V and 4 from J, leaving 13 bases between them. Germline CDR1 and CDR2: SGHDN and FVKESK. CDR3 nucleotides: TGTGCCAGCAGCCTCTCCCCAGGGGTCACTGAAGCTTTCTTT. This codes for CASSLSPGVTEAFF.

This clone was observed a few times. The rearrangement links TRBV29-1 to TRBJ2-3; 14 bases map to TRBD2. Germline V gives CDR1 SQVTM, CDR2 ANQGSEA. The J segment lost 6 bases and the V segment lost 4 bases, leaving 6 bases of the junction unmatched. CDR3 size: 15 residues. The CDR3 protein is CSVAGGLAGVDTQYF. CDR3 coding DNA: TGCAGCGTTGCCGGGGGACTAGCGGGAGTGGATACGCAGTATTTT.

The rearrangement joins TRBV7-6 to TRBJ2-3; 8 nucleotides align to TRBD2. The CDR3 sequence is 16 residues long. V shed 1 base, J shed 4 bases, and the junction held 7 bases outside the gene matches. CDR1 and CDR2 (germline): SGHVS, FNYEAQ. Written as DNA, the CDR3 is TGTGCCAGCAGCTTAGTAGGAGCGGGAGTCCCAGATACGCAGTATTTT. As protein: CASSLVGAGVPDTQYF.

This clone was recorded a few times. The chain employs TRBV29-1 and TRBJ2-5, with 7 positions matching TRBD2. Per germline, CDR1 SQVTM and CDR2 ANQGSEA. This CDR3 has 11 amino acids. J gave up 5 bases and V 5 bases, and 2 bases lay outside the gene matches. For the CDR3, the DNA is TGCAGCGTTCAGGGAGGGGAGACCCAGTACTTC. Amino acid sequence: CSVQGGETQYF.

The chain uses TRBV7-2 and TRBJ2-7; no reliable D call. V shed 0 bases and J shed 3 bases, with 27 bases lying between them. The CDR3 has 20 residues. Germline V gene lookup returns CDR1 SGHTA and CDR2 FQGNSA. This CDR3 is CASSLALMAVFNPPDYEQYF. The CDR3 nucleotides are TGTGCCAGCAGCTTAGCGCTGATGGCCGTATTCAATCCCCCCGACTACGAGCAGTACTTC.

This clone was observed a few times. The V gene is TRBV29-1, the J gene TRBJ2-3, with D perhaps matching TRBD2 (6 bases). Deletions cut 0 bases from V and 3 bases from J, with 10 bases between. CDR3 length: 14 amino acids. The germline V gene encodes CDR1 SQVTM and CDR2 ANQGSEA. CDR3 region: CSVEDVGGTDTQYF. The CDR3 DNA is TGCAGCGTTGAAGACGTCGGGGGTACAGATACGCAGTATTTT.

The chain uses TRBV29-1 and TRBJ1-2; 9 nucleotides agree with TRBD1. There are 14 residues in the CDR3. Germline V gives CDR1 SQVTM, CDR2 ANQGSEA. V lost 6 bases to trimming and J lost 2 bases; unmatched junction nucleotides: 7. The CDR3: CSVTTGGSNYGYTF. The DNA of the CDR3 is TGCAGCGTGACAACAGGGGGCTCGAACTATGGCTACACCTTC.

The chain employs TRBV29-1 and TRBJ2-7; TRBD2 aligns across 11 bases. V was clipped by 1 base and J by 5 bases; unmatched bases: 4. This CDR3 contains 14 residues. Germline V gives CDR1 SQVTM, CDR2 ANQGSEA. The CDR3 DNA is TGCAGCGTTGAAGGGCTAGCGGGGGGACACGAGCAGTACTTC. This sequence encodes CSVEGLAGGHEQYF.